Detailed here is one TCR beta chain. The second PCR ran roughly 6 to 11 cycles with a sample-barcoded 5' primer and J-beta primers. A single record per CDR3 protein comes from TCRdb applying MiXCR to the 5' RACE reads. The data contain around 650,000 distinct CDR3 sequences, about a third of them singletons. This CDR3 comprises 14 residues. The germline CDR1 and CDR2 sequences are MNHEY and SVGEGT. The sample is drawn from a study of blood T cells in healthy people across ages. The sequenced material came from blood. The TCR originated in a woman aged 80 or older in good health. The genes are TRBV6-2 or TRBV6-3 and TRBJ2-5; 9 nucleotides line up with TRBD1. TRBJ2-7 explains the end of the DNA better; the J call may be wrong. The CDR3 is CASRRDRALGEQYF. In DNA form, the CDR3 reads TGTGCCAGCAGGCGGGACAGGGCTTTAGGCGAGCAGTACTTC.